This T cell receptor beta chain stems from a study of beta chain features in type 1 diabetes. Study-level background: In age, gender and cell yields, patients were similar to healthy donors. General study findings and limits: Junctions at VDJ sites from type 1 diabetes patients had fewer insertions and more deletions. Comparison showed that naive, central memory and Treg TCRB repertoires appeared more similar among patients than among healthy donors.

On this clone itself: Its matching antigen is unknown. The DNA is left out, because the CDR3 cannot be placed on it with certainty; the CDR3 is given as TCRdb lists it.

Ends included, the CDR3 has 12 residues. Germline loops: CDR1 SQVTM, CDR2 ANQGSEA. The whole isolated RNA underwent reverse transcription, so sequencing captured expressed TCRB transcripts. The repertoire was sequenced with immunoSEQ multiplex PCR; TCRdb's copy has only in-frame clones and lacks some. The sample consists of about 620,000 clones, less than 20% of them appearing once. The V and J genes are TRBV29-1 and TRBJ2-7; the DNA was not compared with TRBD2, the D call given in the table. The source of this sequence is a man between 18 and 35 years old in good health. The sequenced sample was naive CD4+ T cells from blood. The CDR3 loop reads CSAALNTDEQYF.